The next 7 T cell receptor beta chains were all read from a single sample in a study of T cells in localized non-small cell lung cancer (TCRdb year 2020). The method was the immunoSEQ multiplex PCR assay. TCRdb stores this immuneACCESS table with in-frame sequences only. Part of the clones is absent; in the studies checked, under half of the shortfall reflects unresolved V genes, and no reason is known for the rest. This sample lists about 33,000 clones; roughly 90% were detected once. Around 3.9% of the sample is in the top ten clones. The sequencing here drew on peripheral blood, taken before any cancer treatment. The receptors originated from a man aged 40 to 69 with stage I lung adenocarcinoma.

The chain combines TRBV27 with TRBJ1-5; D gene ambiguous. Germline CDR1 reads MNHEY; CDR2 reads SMNVEV (reference sequence). The ends were cut back, 3 bases at V and 1 base at J, with 4 bases in the middle. The CDR3 totals 13 residues. CDR3 region: CASSFRSNQPQHF. The CDR3 coding sequence is TGTGCCAGCAGTTTCAGGAGCAATCAGCCCCAGCATTTT.

V is TRBV30 and J is TRBJ2-1, with TRBD1 identical over 7 bases. Trimming removed 4 bases from V and 6 bases from J; junction bases left unmatched: 3. From germline, CDR1 is GTSNPN and CDR2 SVGIG (reference sequence). This CDR3 has 12 residues. The CDR3 spells CAWNRGPNEQFF. CDR3 in DNA: TGTGCCTGGAACAGGGGACCCAATGAGCAGTTCTTC.

The gene calls are TRBV30 and TRBJ2-5, with 11 bases identical to TRBD2. Trimming took 4 bases from V and 4 from J; bases not matched to a gene: 5. The CDR3 contains 14 residues. The germline V gene encodes CDR1 GTSNPN and CDR2 SVGIG (reference sequence). The CDR3: CAWTSGGRGETQYF. The CDR3 coding sequence is TGTGCCTGGACTAGCGGGGGGAGGGGAGAGACCCAGTACTTC.

J is TRBJ1-1 and V is TRBV10-1, with 9 bases lining up with TRBD1. Germline lookup yields CDR1 WNHNN and CDR2 SYGVQD (reference sequence). The CDR3 sequence is 15 residues long. The V and J ends lost 5 bases and 1 base, in that order; junction bases with no gene match: 5. DNA for the CDR3: TGCGCCAGCAGTAGTACAGGGGGCCGGAACACTGAAGCTTTCTTT. Its translation: CASSSTGGRNTEAFF.

The V call is TRBV2, the J call TRBJ1-2; the match to TRBD1 covers 7 bases. The V and J ends lost 2 bases and 8 bases, in that order; junction bases with no gene match: 8. This CDR3 region has 14 residues. Germline CDR1 and CDR2: SNHLY and FYNNEI. CDR3 sequence (DNA): TGTGCCAGCAGTGAATCGACAGGGTTAAGGGGCTACACCTTC. The encoded protein is CASSESTGLRGYTF.

This chain joins TRBV11-3 and TRBJ2-1; a possible D gene is TRBD1 (6 bases). Germline V gene sequence: CDR1 SGHNT, CDR2 YENEEA. The CDR3 totals 14 residues. Trimming pared 5 bases from V and 0 bases from J, leaving 8 bases between. The CDR3 DNA reads TGTGCCAGCAGCCCCAGGGGCTCCTACAATGAGCAGTTCTTC. This translates into CASSPRGSYNEQFF.

The DNA for the CDR3 is TGCGCCAGCAGCTTGAGGCTCGGTTCGGGACAGGGGGGATCCTACGAGCAGTACTTC. Amino acids: CASSLRLGSGQGGSYEQYF. The J gene is TRBJ2-7, the V gene TRBV5-1; 11 nucleotides match TRBD1. Germline lookup yields CDR1 SGHRS and CDR2 YFSETQ. The length of the CDR3 is 19 residues. Trimming removed 1 base from V and 1 base from J; junction bases left unmatched: 13.